The text below deals with one T cell receptor beta chain. Its cognate antigen is unknown. CDR1 and CDR2 from the germline V gene are MDHEN and SYDVKM. V shed 4 bases, J shed 4 bases, and the junction held 4 bases outside the gene matches. There are 14 residues in the CDR3. This specimen comes from a study of T cell repertoires in cytomegalovirus infection. Study-wide results and limits: Within the response measured ex vivo, HLA-C-restricted CMV-specific TCR beta clonotypes were dominant.

TCRdb recomputed calls from the reads with MiXCR, one row per CDR3 protein. The data contain 500,000 to 600,000 distinct CDR3 sequences, approximately 16% of them singletons. The TCR was taken from a human donor in good health (CMV status not recorded). Some clones in this sample may be carry-over from other donors' samples. The chain carries TRBV28 and TRBJ2-5, with 9 bases that match TRBD1. The sample taken for sequencing was CD8+ T cells from PBMCs. In DNA form, the CDR3 reads TGTGCCAGCAGTTCCCACAGGGGGCGAGAGACCCAGTACTTC. As protein: CASSSHRGRETQYF. Variable domain in full (rest from reference TRBV28 and TRBJ2-5): DVKVTQSSRYLVKRTGEKVFLECVQDMDHENMFWYRQDPGLGLRLIYFSYDVKMKEKGDIPEGYSVSREKKERFSLILESASTNQTSMYLCASSSHRGRETQYFGPGTRLLVL.